One sample yielded the 14 T cell receptor beta chains listed below, sequenced in a study of blood T cell repertoires in COVID-19. The repertoire was sequenced with immunoSEQ multiplex PCR; TCRdb's copy has only in-frame clones and lacks some. The repertoire holds approximately 40,000 clones, with roughly 78% as singletons. The sequenced material came from peripheral blood. The source is a man older than 75 with active or convalescent COVID-19.

This chain links TRBV5-4 with TRBJ1-6, with a weak D call TRBD1 (5 bases). This CDR3 is 14 amino acids long. V dropped 2 bases and J dropped 4 bases, with 7 bases sitting between them. In germline, CDR1 is SGHNT, CDR2 YYREEE (reference sequence). CDR3 coding DNA: TGTGCCAGCAGCTTCGGGGGTTATAATTCACCCCTCCACTTT. Translating gives CASSFGGYNSPLHF.

V usage is TRBV6-2 or TRBV6-3 and J usage is TRBJ1-5; TRBD1 might be the D (6 bases). V lost 2 bases, J lost 2 bases, and 13 bases lay in between. From germline, CDR1 is MNHEY and CDR2 SVGEGT. The CDR3 contains 16 residues. DNA of the CDR3: TGTGCCAGCAGTTACCCCCCCAGGGGCGGCAATCAGCCCCAGCATTTT. It is translated as CASSYPPRGGNQPQHF.

Turning to this clone: This sample includes further DNA sequences coding for the same CDR3. The gene calls are TRBV19 and TRBJ2-1; 8 nucleotides match TRBD2. V trimming: 0 bases; J trimming: 2 bases; junction bases outside the gene matches: 0. This CDR3 has 15 amino acids. CDR1 is LNHDA and CDR2 is SQIVND in the germline V gene (reference sequence). This chain's CDR3 is CASSIDGRAYNEQFF. CDR3 bases: TGTGCCAGTAGTATAGACGGGAGGGCCTACAATGAGCAGTTCTTC.

The chain employs TRBV6-5 and TRBJ1-2, with D unresolved. CDR1 and CDR2 (germline): MNHEY, SVGAGI. Deletions cut 2 bases from V and 1 base from J, with 11 bases between. The CDR3 has 15 residues. The DNA for the CDR3 is TGTGCCAGCAGTTACAGTAGGTGGAGTAACTATGGCTACACCTTC. This translates into CASSYSRWSNYGYTF.

The chain carries TRBV5-1 and TRBJ1-2; TRBD1 aligns across 8 bases. CDR1 is SGHRS, CDR2 YFSETQ, per germline. V was clipped by 4 bases and J by 7 bases; unmatched bases: 6. The CDR3 has 13 residues. The CDR3 region has the DNA TGCGCCAGCAGCCCCGGACAGGGAAGTGGCTACACCTTC. This encodes CASSPGQGSGYTF.

This chain connects TRBV2 to TRBJ2-5; unclear D gene. The CDR3 consists of 12 residues. V was shortened by 6 bases and J by 0 bases, with 5 bases between the two germline ends. Germline V CDR1 and CDR2: SNHLY, FYNNEI. The CDR3 is CASRENQETQYF. In nucleotides, the CDR3 is TGTGCCAGCAGGGAGAACCAAGAGACCCAGTACTTC.

This clone appeared a single time. J is TRBJ1-2 and V is TRBV5-6; 7 bases agree with TRBD1. Germline CDR1 and CDR2: SGHDT and YYEEEE. Trimming took 1 base from V and 3 from J; bases not matched to a gene: 3. CDR3 length: 14 residues. CDR3 DNA: TGTGCCAGCAGCTTGTCGGGACAGTACTATGGCTACACCTTC. Protein product: CASSLSGQYYGYTF.

The genes are TRBV19 and TRBJ2-1, with TRBD2 as a possible D gene (6 bases). Looked up from germline, CDR1 is LNHDA and CDR2 is SQIVND (reference sequence). The CDR3 loop spans 13 amino acids. V lost 11 bases and J lost 6, with 17 bases in between. The CDR3 protein is CAVRDSSVNEQFF. CDR3 nucleotide sequence: TGTGCCGTTCGGGACTCCTCCGTCAATGAGCAGTTCTTC. The complete variable domain, with remaining parts taken from reference TRBV19 and TRBJ2-1, reads DGGITQSPKYLFRKEGQNVTLSCEQNLNHDAMYWYRQDPGQGLRLIYYSQIVNDFQKGDIAEGYSVSREKKESFPLTVTSAQKNPTAFYLCAVRDSSVNEQFFGPGTRLTVL.

The V gene is TRBV6-6, the J gene TRBJ2-1; 7 positions agree with TRBD2. Trimming at V came to 6 bases and at J to 7 bases, leaving 12 bases not matched to a gene. CDR1 is MNHNY, CDR2 SVGAGI, per germline (reference sequence). CDR3 length equals 15 residues. This CDR3 reads CASSRGGGAENEQFF. CDR3 nucleotides: TGTGCCAGCAGCCGCGGGGGAGGAGCGGAGAATGAGCAGTTCTTC.

The rearrangement joins TRBV7-9 to TRBJ2-7; 9 bases match TRBD1. The germline gives CDR1 SEHNR, CDR2 FQNEAQ (reference sequence). Germline trimming cut 6 bases from V and 5 bases from J; bases unmatched to any gene: 8. The CDR3 covers 14 residues. The CDR3 nucleotides are TGTGCCAGCAGTCGTCCGGGACAGGGCGACGAGCAGTACTTC. It is translated as CASSRPGQGDEQYF.

This clone was detected only a few times. CDR3 region: CASSQKTGDEQYF. In DNA, the CDR3 is TGCGCCAGCAGCCAAAAGACAGGGGACGAGCAGTACTTC. V usage is TRBV4-1 and J usage is TRBJ2-7, with 8 bases identical to TRBD1. The CDR3 contains 13 residues. The germline V gene encodes CDR1 MGHRA and CDR2 YSYEKL. V lost 2 bases, J lost 5 bases, and 2 bases stayed unmatched.

The rearrangement uses TRBV27 and TRBJ1-1; possible D gene TRBD1, 5 bases. Between the trimmed V and J ends, which lost 6 bases and 1 base, there was a span of 12 bases. CDR1 is MNHEY, CDR2 SMNVEV, per germline (reference sequence). The CDR3 is 14 residues long. Here the CDR3 DNA reads TGTGCCAGCAGAGCCGGCGGGGGGAACACTGAAGCTTTCTTT. Protein: CASRAGGGNTEAFF.

The chain has TRBV5-4 and TRBJ2-2; D is possibly TRBD2 (5 bases). CDR1 and CDR2 from the germline V gene are SGHNT and YYREEE (reference sequence). The V end was cut by 7 bases, the J end by 0 bases, with 7 bases between. The CDR3 contains 13 residues. The CDR3 sequence is CASEGANTGELFF. The CDR3 coding sequence is TGTGCCAGCGAGGGAGCGAACACCGGGGAGCTGTTTTTT.

The J gene is TRBJ2-7, the V gene TRBV7-9, with 13 positions matching TRBD2. The CDR3 is 16 amino acids. Germline loops: CDR1 SEHNR, CDR2 FQNEAQ (reference sequence). With 5 bases clipped from V and 1 base from J, the junction kept 5 bases outside the gene matches. The DNA for the CDR3 is TGTGCCAGCAGCCCCCGGACTAGCGGGAGATCCTACGAGCAGTACTTC. This sequence encodes CASSPRTSGRSYEQYF.